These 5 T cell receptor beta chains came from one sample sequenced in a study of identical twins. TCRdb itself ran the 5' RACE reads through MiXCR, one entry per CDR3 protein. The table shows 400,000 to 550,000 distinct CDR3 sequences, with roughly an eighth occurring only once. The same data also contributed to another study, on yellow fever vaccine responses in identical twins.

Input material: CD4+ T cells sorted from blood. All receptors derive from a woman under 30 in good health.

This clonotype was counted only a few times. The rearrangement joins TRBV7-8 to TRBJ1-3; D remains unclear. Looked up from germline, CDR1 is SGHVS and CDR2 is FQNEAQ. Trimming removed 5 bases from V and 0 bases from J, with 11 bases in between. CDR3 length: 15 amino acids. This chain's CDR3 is CASSQDGRSGNTIYF. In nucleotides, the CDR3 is TGTGCCAGCAGCCAAGATGGACGCTCTGGAAACACCATATATTTT.

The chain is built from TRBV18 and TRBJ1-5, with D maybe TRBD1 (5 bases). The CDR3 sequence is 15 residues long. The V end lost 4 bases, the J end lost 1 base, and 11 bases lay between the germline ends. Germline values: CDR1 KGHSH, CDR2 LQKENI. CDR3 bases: TGTGCCAGCTCACTTATAGGGGTGAGCAATCAGCCCCAGCATTTT. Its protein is CASSLIGVSNQPQHF. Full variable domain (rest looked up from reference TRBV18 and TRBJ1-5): NAGVMQNPRHLVRRRGQEARLRCSPMKGHSHVYWYRQLPEEGLKFMVYLQKENIIDESGMPKERFSAEFPKEGPSILRIQQVVRGDSAAYFCASSLIGVSNQPQHFGDGTRLSIL.

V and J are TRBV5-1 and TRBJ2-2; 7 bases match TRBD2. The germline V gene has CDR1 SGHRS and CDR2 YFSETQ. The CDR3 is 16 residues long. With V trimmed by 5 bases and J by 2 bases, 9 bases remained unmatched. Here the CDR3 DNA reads TGCGCCAGCAGTAAGCGGGCTAGCGGCAACACCGGGGAGCTGTTTTTT. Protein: CASSKRASGNTGELFF.

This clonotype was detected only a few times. CDR3: CASSEAARTLFF. The CDR3 nucleotides read TGTGCCAGCAGTGAAGCGGCCAGGACGCTGTTTTTT. The genes are TRBV2 and TRBJ2-2; D is unclear. The CDR3 has 12 amino acids. V was shortened by 0 bases and J by 13 bases, with 9 bases between the two germline ends. CDR1 SNHLY and CDR2 FYNNEI come from the germline V gene.

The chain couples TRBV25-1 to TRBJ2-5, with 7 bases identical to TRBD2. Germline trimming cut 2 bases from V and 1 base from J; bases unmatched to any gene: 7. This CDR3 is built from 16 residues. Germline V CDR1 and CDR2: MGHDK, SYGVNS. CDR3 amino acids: CASSEGSGLGQETQYF. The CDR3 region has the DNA TGTGCCAGCAGTGAAGGTAGCGGGTTGGGCCAAGAGACCCAGTACTTC.